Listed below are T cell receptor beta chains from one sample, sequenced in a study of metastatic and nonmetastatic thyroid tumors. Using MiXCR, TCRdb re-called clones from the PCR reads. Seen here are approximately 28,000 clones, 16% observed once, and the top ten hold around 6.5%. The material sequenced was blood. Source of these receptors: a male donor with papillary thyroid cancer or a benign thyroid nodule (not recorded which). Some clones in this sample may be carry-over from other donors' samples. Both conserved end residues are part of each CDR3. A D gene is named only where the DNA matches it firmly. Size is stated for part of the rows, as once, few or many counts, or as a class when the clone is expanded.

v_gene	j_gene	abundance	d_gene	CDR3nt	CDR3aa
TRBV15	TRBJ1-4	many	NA	TGTGCCACCAGCAGAGATTTGATAAACCGAAAACTGTTTTTT	CATSRDLINRKLFF
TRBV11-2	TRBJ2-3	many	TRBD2	TGTGCCAGCAGCTTAGATTTAGCGGGAGCGAGCACAGATACGCAGTATTTT	CASSLDLAGASTDTQYF
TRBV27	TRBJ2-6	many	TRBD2	TGTGCCAGCAGGACCATACAAGCGGGAGGGGCCAACGTCCTGACTTTC	CASRTIQAGGANVLTF
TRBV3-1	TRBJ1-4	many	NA	TGTGCCAGCAGCCGAAGAGGGGAGGCAACTAATGAAAAACTGTTTTTT	CASSRRGEATNEKLFF
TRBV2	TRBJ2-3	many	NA	TGTGCCAGCAGCCGGAGCCTCACAGATACGCAGTATTTT	CASSRSLTDTQYF
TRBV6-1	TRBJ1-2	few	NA	TGTGCCAGCATCGGTCGGGAAGGCGGCTACACCTTC	CASIGREGGYTF
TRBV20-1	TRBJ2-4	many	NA	TGCAGTGCTAGAGCCGGAATGGGGCTTGTCAAAAACATTCAGTACTTC	CSARAGMGLVKNIQYF
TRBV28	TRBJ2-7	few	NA	TGTGCCAGCAACGGGTGGGGTTCTCGGAGTTCCTACGAGCAGTACTTC	CASNGWGSRSSYEQYF
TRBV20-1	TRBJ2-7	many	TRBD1	TGCAGTGCTCCGGGACAGGGGGCCGGCGAGCAGTACTTC	CSAPGQGAGEQYF
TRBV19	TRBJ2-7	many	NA	TGTGCCAGTAGCGCACGGATTTGGGGAGGCCTCGACGAGCAGTACTTC	CASSARIWGGLDEQYF
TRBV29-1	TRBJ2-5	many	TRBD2	TGCAGCGTTGAAGAGGGGTTGCTAGCGGGCTTCCAAGAGACCCAGTACTTC	CSVEEGLLAGFQETQYF
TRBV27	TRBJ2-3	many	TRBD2	TGTGCCAGCAGTACAGAGCGGGAATCGACAGATACGCAGTATTTT	CASSTERESTDTQYF
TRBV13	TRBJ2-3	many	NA	TGTGCCAGCAGCTTCTGGACCACAGATACGCAGTATTTT	CASSFWTTDTQYF
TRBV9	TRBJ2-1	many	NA	TGTGCCAGCAGCCCCCCCAGGGTAAATGAGCAGTTCTTC	CASSPPRVNEQFF
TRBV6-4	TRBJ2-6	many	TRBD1	TGTGCCAGCAGTGGGGGGACAGGCTCTGGGGCCAACGTCCTGACTTTC	CASSGGTGSGANVLTF
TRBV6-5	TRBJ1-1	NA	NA	TGCGCCAGCATCGGAAATGTGGGGGTCACTGAATCTTTCTTT	CASIGNVGVTESFF
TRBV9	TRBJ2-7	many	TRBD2	TGTGCCAGCAGCGTGGCCCCCTCCACTAGCGGTCTCTCCTACGAGCAGTACTTC	CASSVAPSTSGLSYEQYF
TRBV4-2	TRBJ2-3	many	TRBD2	TGTGCCAGCAGCCGCGGGTCGGGGTCTAGCGGCCTCAGGGCAGATACGCAGTATTTT	CASSRGSGSSGLRADTQYF
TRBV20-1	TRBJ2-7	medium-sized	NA	TGCAGTGCTAGAGGCCGCCGGGACTACGAGCAGTACTTC	CSARGRRDYEQYF
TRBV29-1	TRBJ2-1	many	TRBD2	TGCAGCGTTGAACCCCCTCCTTCTAGCGGGAGGGGGTACAATGAGCAGTTCTTC	CSVEPPPSSGRGYNEQFF
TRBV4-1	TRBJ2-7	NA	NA	TGCGCCAGCAGCCCTGGTTCTATGGGGGGAAGGTTAGACGAGCAGTACTTC	CASSPGSMGGRLDEQYF
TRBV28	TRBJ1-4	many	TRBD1	TGTGCCAGCAAGACGGGACAGTCTAATGAAAAACTGTTTTTT	CASKTGQSNEKLFF
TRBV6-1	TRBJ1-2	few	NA	TGTGCCAGCAGGTGGACAGCTGGGGAAGGGGGCTACACCTTC	CASRWTAGEGGYTF
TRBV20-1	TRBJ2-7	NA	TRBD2	TGCAGTGCTAAGGGACTAGCGGGAAGATACGAGCAGTACTTC	CSAKGLAGRYEQYF
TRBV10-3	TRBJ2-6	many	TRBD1	TGTGCCATCAGTTCCGGGACAGGGGGGCTGTCTGGGGCCAACGTCCTGACTTTC	CAISSGTGGLSGANVLTF
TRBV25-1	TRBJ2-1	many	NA	TGTGCCAGCAGTCCCCTCGATGAGCAGTTCTTC	CASSPLDEQFF
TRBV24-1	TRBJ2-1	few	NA	TGTGCCACCAGTGGGGGTGTCTCCCGGGGCAATGAGCAGTTCTTC	CATSGGVSRGNEQFF
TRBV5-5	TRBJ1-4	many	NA	TGTGCCAGCAGCTTGGACCCCTCGACTAATGAAAAACTGTTTTTT	CASSLDPSTNEKLFF
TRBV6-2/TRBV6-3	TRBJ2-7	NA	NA	TGTGCCAGCAGTTACCTGGTCGAGCAGTACTTC	CASSYLVEQYF
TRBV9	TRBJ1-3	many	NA	TGTGCCAGCAGCGCCGCCGGGATCCAGGGCACCATATATTTT	CASSAAGIQGTIYF
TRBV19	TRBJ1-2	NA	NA	TGTGCCAGTACCAGGGACACCGGAATAGTATATGGCTACACCTTC	CASTRDTGIVYGYTF
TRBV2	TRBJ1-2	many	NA	TGTGCCAGCAGTGAGGGGAAGGACTATGGCTACACCTTC	CASSEGKDYGYTF
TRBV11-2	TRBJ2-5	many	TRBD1	TGTGCCAGCAGCTCGATGCAGGGGGTCCCAGAGACCCAGTACTTC	CASSSMQGVPETQYF
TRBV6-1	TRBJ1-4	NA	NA	TGTGCCAGCAGGAGAACAGGGAGTAACGAAAAACTGTTTTTT	CASRRTGSNEKLFF
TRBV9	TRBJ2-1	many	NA	TGTGCCAGCAGCCCCCAGGTAGACAATGAGCAGTTCTTC	CASSPQVDNEQFF
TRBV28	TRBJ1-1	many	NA	TGTGCCAGCCATCAAGGGGGGAACACTGAAGCTTTCTTT	CASHQGGNTEAFF
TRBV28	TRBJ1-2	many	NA	TGTGCCAGCAACATACAGGGTTACTATGGCTACACCTTC	CASNIQGYYGYTF
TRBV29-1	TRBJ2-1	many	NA	TGCAGCGTTGAGAGGGGTCGGTCCTACAATGAGCAGTTCTTC	CSVERGRSYNEQFF
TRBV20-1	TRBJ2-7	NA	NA	TGCAGTGCTAACCAAAGAGGATGGCGAGATACCCAGTACTTC	CSANQRGWRDTQYF
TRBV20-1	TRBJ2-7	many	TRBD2	TGCAGTGCACAAGTTAGCGGGAGCGAAATAGGCGAGCAGTACTTC	CSAQVSGSEIGEQYF
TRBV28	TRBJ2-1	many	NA	TGTGCCAGCAGCCTGGCCGGGCCGAGATACAATGAGCAGTTCTTC	CASSLAGPRYNEQFF
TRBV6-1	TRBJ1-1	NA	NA	TGTGCCAGCAGTGAAGGGGGGGTGAACACTGAAGCTTTCTTT	CASSEGGVNTEAFF
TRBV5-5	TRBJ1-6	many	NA	TGTGCCAGCAGCTTTACATTAGGACGGCTGAATTCACCCCTCCACTTT	CASSFTLGRLNSPLHF
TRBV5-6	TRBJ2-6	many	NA	TGTGCCAGCAGCTTATTCGGGGCTGGGGCCAACGTCCTGACTTTC	CASSLFGAGANVLTF
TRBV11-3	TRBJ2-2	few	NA	TGTGCCAGCAGCCGAGGCGGTAGGAACACCGGGGAGCTGTTTTTT	CASSRGGRNTGELFF